The 17 T cell receptor beta chains presented below share a single source sample, sequenced in a study of kidney transplant recipient with SARS-CoV-2 infection. A single record per CDR3 protein comes from TCRdb applying MiXCR to the reads. Seen here are fewer than 250,000 distinct CDR3 sequences, less than 35% observed once, and the top ten hold 7% to 8%. The sample consisted of a blood sample, taken at baseline and between days 110 and 120 from a kidney transplant recipient. The origin of the receptors is a male patient between 25 and 39 years old who had COVID-19 and was a kidney transplant recipient. The graft donor may account for some of the T cells.

Comment on this clonotype: A much larger clonotype is one base distant, so this may be a read error. The V call is TRBV4-2, the J call TRBJ2-3, with 8 bases matching TRBD2. This CDR3 region has 15 residues. Germline V CDR1 and CDR2: LGHNA, YNFKEQ. This chain's CDR3 is CASSQERTSTDTQCF. CDR3 DNA sequence: TGTGCCAGCAGCCAAGAGAGGACTAGCACAGATACGCAGTGTTTT.

A note on this clonotype: Since the CDR3 does not end with the conserved phenylalanine or tryptophan, this likely comes from a read error. This sequence joins TRBV28 and TRBJ1-1; D is unresolved. From germline, CDR1 is MDHEN and CDR2 SYDVKM. Trimming pared 3 bases from V and 1 base from J, leaving 3 bases between. This CDR3 is 12 amino acids long. The CDR3 nucleotides read TGTGCCAGCAGTTTTGGGAACACTGAAGCTTTCTCT. Translating gives CASSFGNTEAFS.

This clonotype occurred many times. V is TRBV5-4 and J is TRBJ1-2, with a weak D call TRBD1 (6 bases). Germline lookup yields CDR1 SGHNT and CDR2 YYREEE (reference sequence). Trimming left V 5 bases short and J 2 bases short, with 10 bases between. The CDR3 loop spans 13 amino acids. CDR3 protein: CASRQGGNYGYTF. As DNA, the CDR3 is TGTGCCAGCAGACAGGGTGGGAACTATGGCTACACCTTC.

This clonotype was seen a few times. This rearrangement joins TRBV7-2 to TRBJ2-1; 9 bases map to TRBD2. Germline CDR1 reads SGHTA; CDR2 reads FQGNSA. The CDR3 spans 18 residues. The V and J ends lost 1 base and 0 bases, in that order; junction bases with no gene match: 7. CDR3 sequence reads: CASSLVRTSAYSYNEQFF. CDR3 nucleotide sequence: TGTGCCAGCAGCTTAGTTAGGACTAGCGCATACTCCTACAATGAGCAGTTCTTC. Full variable domain (missing parts from reference TRBV7-2 and TRBJ2-1): GAGVSQSPSNKVTEKGKDVELRCDPISGHTALYWYRQSLGQGLEFLIYFQGNSAPDKSGLPSDRFSAERTGGSVSTLTIQRTQQEDSAVYLCASSLVRTSAYSYNEQFFGPGTRLTVL.

This clonotype came up once. A single base separates this from a much larger clone, so it may be a read error. J is TRBJ2-3 and V is TRBV6-1; D is ambiguous. Germline CDR1 MNHNS, CDR2 SASEGT. CDR3 length: 15 amino acids. DNA for the CDR3: TGTGCCAGCAGTGAAGCGGACGGAAGCACAGATCCGCAGTATTTT. This translates into CASSEADGSTDPQYF.

The genes are TRBV20-1 and TRBJ2-1; perhaps TRBD2 as D (5 bases). The V end lost 3 bases, the J end lost 0 bases, and 9 bases lay between the germline ends. Germline-derived CDR1 and CDR2 are DFQATT and SNEGSKA (reference sequence). The CDR3 contains 14 residues. The CDR3: CSASGESSYNEQFF. The CDR3 DNA reads TGCAGTGCTAGTGGGGAGAGCTCCTACAATGAGCAGTTCTTC.

This clonotype was detected ten times or more. CDR3 protein: CASNRDKTQYF. CDR3 nucleotides: TGTGCCAGCAACAGGGACAAGACCCAGTACTTC. This rearrangement joins TRBV2 to TRBJ2-5; tentative D call: TRBD1 (6 bases). Trimming left V 7 bases short and J 6 bases short, with 9 bases between. The CDR3 consists of 11 residues. The V gene's germline CDR1 is SNHLY and CDR2 FYNNEI.

As concerns this clonotype: A clone one base away is much larger, so this may be a read error. The chain recombines TRBV12-3 or TRBV12-4 with TRBJ1-3; no clear D. This CDR3 has 14 residues. V lost 7 bases to trimming and J lost 0 bases, with 10 bases between them. The CDR3 nucleotides read TGTGCCAGCAACACCGTTTTCTCTGGAAACACCATATATTTT. Protein product: CASNTVFSGNTIYF.

With regard to this clonotype: A single base separates this from a much larger clone, so it may be a read error. V gene TRBV6-5 combines with J gene TRBJ2-1; 10 nucleotides align to TRBD2. The CDR3 totals 15 residues. The germline V gene encodes CDR1 MNHEY and CDR2 SVGAGI. In DNA form, the CDR3 reads TGTACCAGCAGACCATGGGCTAGCGGGAGCGGGGAGCAGTTCTTC. Its protein is CTSRPWASGSGEQFF.

This clonotype was recorded many times. In DNA, the CDR3 is TGTGCCAGCTCAGGAGTTTCGAACACTGAAGCTTTCTTT. As protein: CASSGVSNTEAFF. This chain uses TRBV18 with TRBJ1-1; D is undetermined. The CDR3 has 13 residues. V was pared by 5 bases and J by 1 base, with 8 bases between. CDR1 and CDR2 (germline): KGHSH, LQKENI.

This chain joins TRBV19 and TRBJ2-1; 11 bases line up with TRBD2. CDR1 is LNHDA and CDR2 is SQIVND in the germline V gene (reference sequence). The ends lost 5 bases at V and 3 bases at J; junction bases unmatched: 3. CDR3 length: 15 amino acids. CDR3 residues: CASSLAGGVYNEQFF. The CDR3 nucleotides read TGTGCCAGTAGTTTAGCGGGGGGGGTCTACAATGAGCAGTTCTTC.

Comments on this clonotype: A single base separates this from a much larger clone, so it may be a read error. The V gene is TRBV5-1, the J gene TRBJ1-6, with a tentative D call TRBD1 (6 bases). Trimming left V 4 bases short and J 7 bases short, with 15 bases between. The V gene's germline CDR1 is SGHRS and CDR2 YFSETQ. This CDR3 spans 15 amino acids. For the CDR3, the DNA is TGCGCCAGCAGCCCAGGGACAAGGTTGAATTCACCCCTCCACTTT. This translates into CASSPGTRLNSPLHF.

This clonotype was observed a few times. The rearrangement joins TRBV9 to TRBJ2-5, with D tentatively TRBD2 (7 bases). V gave up 0 bases and J gave up 5 bases, with 17 bases separating them. The germline V gene encodes CDR1 SGDLS and CDR2 YYNGEE. CDR3 length equals 16 residues. The CDR3 region is CASSVGGGGAGETQYF. The CDR3 DNA is TGTGCCAGCAGCGTAGGAGGAGGGGGGGCCGGGGAGACCCAGTACTTC.

The genes are TRBV7-6 and TRBJ1-2; no reliable D call. The CDR3 is 17 amino acids. The V gene lost 5 bases and the J gene lost 4 bases, with 23 bases spanning the gap. The germline V gene encodes CDR1 SGHVS and CDR2 FNYEAQ. CDR3 in DNA: TGTGCCAGCAGCATGGGGTGTGAATCTCGAAAGACCTATGGCTACACCTTC. As protein: CASSMGCESRKTYGYTF.

This clonotype was found many times. The chain carries TRBV19 and TRBJ2-7; 7 nucleotides align to TRBD1. The CDR3 is 15 amino acids. V gave up 3 bases and J gave up 7 bases; unmatched junction bases: 12. The V gene's germline CDR1 is LNHDA and CDR2 SQIVND (reference sequence). The CDR3 nucleotides are TGTGCCAGTAGTATTTCCGGGACAGTCCGTCGAGAGCAGTACTTC. Translating gives CASSISGTVRREQYF.

This clonotype was observed at least ten times. CDR3 region: CASSPSGPSESGAKNIQYF. For the CDR3, the DNA is TGTGCCAGCAGCCCCTCAGGGCCCTCCGAGTCTGGGGCCAAAAACATTCAGTACTTC. This rearrangement joins TRBV14 to TRBJ2-4; possible D gene TRBD1, 5 bases. CDR1 is SGHDN and CDR2 is FVKESK in the germline V gene. Between the trimmed V and J ends, which lost 4 bases and 1 base, there was a span of 23 bases. The CDR3 has 19 residues.

This clonotype was counted at least ten times. This rearrangement joins TRBV7-9 to TRBJ1-3; TRBD1 is a possible D gene (6 bases). Germline CDR1 SEHNR, CDR2 FQNEAQ (reference sequence). The CDR3 is made up of 18 amino acids. Trimming cost V 5 bases and J 0 bases, with 20 bases left between them. Here the CDR3 reads CASSPPGKRTASGNTIYF. The CDR3 DNA reads as TGTGCCAGCAGCCCTCCGGGGAAACGGACAGCCTCTGGAAACACCATATATTTT.